What follows are 2 T cell receptor beta chains derived from one specimen sequenced in a study of T cell repertoires in cytomegalovirus infection. TCRdb passed the reads through MiXCR, listing each CDR3 protein once. In the table there are approximately 770,000 distinct CDR3 sequences, about 29% of which are singletons. Their antigens are not known. Material: cultured CD8+ T cells from PBMCs, obtained from culture after CMV antigen stimulation. The receptors were gathered from a human donor in good health (CMV status not recorded). Some clones in this sample may be carry-over from other donors' samples.

V is TRBV7-9 and J is TRBJ2-2; 10 bases agree with TRBD2. The CDR3 sequence is 15 residues long. After removal of 2 bases from V and 5 bases from J, the junction contained 2 bases not matched to a gene. Germline V CDR1 and CDR2: SEHNR, FQNEAQ (reference sequence). The CDR3 coding sequence is TGTGCCAGCAGCTTAATACTAGCGGGAACCGGGGAGCTGTTTTTT. Protein product: CASSLILAGTGELFF.

This clonotype was counted only a few times. V usage is TRBV6-6 and J usage is TRBJ1-5; the D is unclear. Germline V gene sequence: CDR1 MNHNY, CDR2 SVGAGI (reference sequence). The ends were cut back, 5 bases at V and 1 base at J, with 15 bases in the middle. This CDR3 has 16 amino acids. DNA of the CDR3: TGTGCCAGCAGTACCAATGTCGTGGACAGCAATCAGCCCCAGCATTTT. Translation gives CASSTNVVDSNQPQHF.